The 10 T cell receptor beta chains in this list originate from one sample, sequenced in a study of blood T cell repertoires in COVID-19. The repertoire was sequenced with immunoSEQ multiplex PCR; TCRdb's copy has only in-frame clones and lacks some. The data hold tens of thousands of clones, with approximately 88% observed a single time. Source material: peripheral blood. All receptors come from a man aged 45-60 years with active or convalescent COVID-19.

This chain uses TRBV9 with TRBJ1-2; 8 bases are shared with TRBD1. Germline V lookup: CDR1 SGDLS, CDR2 YYNGEE. The CDR3 extends over 15 amino acids. The V segment lost 3 bases and the J segment 5 bases; nucleotides outside the gene matches: 9. The CDR3 loop is CASSGRTGTLYGYTF. For the CDR3, the DNA is TGTGCCAGCAGCGGACGGACAGGGACCTTATATGGCTACACCTTC.

This chain links TRBV6-2 or TRBV6-3 with TRBJ2-1; D not resolved. The CDR3 length is 16 residues. V lost 6 bases and J lost 0, with 15 bases in between. The germline V gene has CDR1 MNHEY and CDR2 SVGEGT. The CDR3 region is CASSGVAESSYNEQFF. The CDR3, as DNA: TGTGCCAGCAGCGGCGTAGCAGAAAGCTCCTACAATGAGCAGTTCTTC.

Regarding this clone: The junction departs from germline at one end; a sequencing error may be responsible. This chain connects TRBV29-1 to TRBJ1-1, with D perhaps matching TRBD1 (6 bases). The CDR3 spans 14 residues. The germline V gene encodes CDR1 SQVTM and CDR2 ANQGSEA. The CDR3 spells CSAEPGALGTEAFF. DNA of the CDR3: TGCAGCGCTGAACCAGGGGCCTTGGGCACTGAAGCTTTCTTT.

The sample holds a few counts of this clone. The chain combines TRBV5-5 with TRBJ1-2, with unresolved D. Germline V gives CDR1 SGHKS, CDR2 YYEKEE (reference sequence). V lost 2 bases and J 0 bases, leaving 11 bases between the germline ends. The CDR3 is 15 residues long. The CDR3 DNA is TGTGCCAGCAGCTTCGATTTAACTTCTAACTATGGCTACACCTTC. Encoded protein: CASSFDLTSNYGYTF. Complete variable domain (other parts from reference TRBV5-5 and TRBJ1-2): DAGVTQSPTHLIKTRGQQVTLRCSPISGHKSVSWYQQVLGQGPQFIFQYYEKEERGRGNFPDRFSARQFPNYSSELNVNALLLGDSALYLCASSFDLTSNYGYTFGSGTRLTVV.

The chain carries TRBV6-4 and TRBJ2-1; 7 bases agree with TRBD1. CDR1 and CDR2 from the germline V gene are MRHNA and SNTAGT. The CDR3 runs 12 residues. V was pared by 6 bases and J by 7 bases, with 3 bases of the junction left unmatched. CDR3 sequence: CASSLQGNEQFF. As DNA, the CDR3 is TGTGCCAGCAGCCTACAGGGGAATGAGCAGTTCTTC.

CDR3: CASSQDFGHLNTEAFF. The CDR3 coding sequence is TGTGCCAGCAGCCAAGATTTCGGACACTTGAACACTGAAGCTTTCTTT. V and J are TRBV3-1 (or the pseudogene TRBV3-2) and TRBJ1-1; weak D call: TRBD1 (5 bases). There are 16 residues in the CDR3. Trimming cost V 0 bases and J 0 bases, with 11 bases left between them. Germline CDR1 and CDR2: LGHDT and YNNKEL (reference sequence).

The chain joins TRBV19 to TRBJ2-7; a weak D match, TRBD2 (5 bases). Germline V gene data show CDR1 as LNHDA and CDR2 as SQIVND (reference sequence). V was cut by 5 bases and J by 0 bases, with 11 bases left in between. The CDR3 runs to 14 residues. Here the CDR3 reads CASSDYPNSYEQYF. DNA for the CDR3: TGTGCCAGTAGTGACTACCCGAACTCCTACGAGCAGTACTTC.

The chain uses TRBV7-2 and TRBJ2-1; TRBD2 matches 10 bases. The V gene's germline CDR1 is SGHTA and CDR2 FQGNSA. The ends lost 7 bases at V and 3 bases at J; junction bases unmatched: 9. CDR3 size: 16 residues. The CDR3 protein is CASTSSTSGDYNEQFF. In DNA form, the CDR3 reads TGTGCCAGCACCTCCTCAACTAGCGGGGACTACAATGAGCAGTTCTTC.

The chain has TRBV7-2 and TRBJ1-4; tentative D call: TRBD1 (5 bases). CDR3 length equals 15 residues. V was trimmed by 2 bases and J by 5 bases, leaving 12 bases between them. Germline CDR1 and CDR2: SGHTA and FQGNSA. The CDR3 spells CASSLTTVKNEKLFF. In DNA form, the CDR3 reads TGTGCCAGCAGCTTAACGACAGTTAAAAATGAAAAACTGTTTTTT.

This chain links TRBV6-6 with TRBJ2-1; 7 nucleotides match TRBD2. Losses at the gene ends were 2 bases for V and 9 bases for J; bases not matched to a gene: 10. This CDR3 region has 15 residues. In germline, CDR1 is MNHNY, CDR2 SVGAGI (reference sequence). The CDR3 nucleotides read TGTGCCAGCAGTTACGCCACCGGGGGGATTGTTGAGCAGTTCTTC. It is translated as CASSYATGGIVEQFF.